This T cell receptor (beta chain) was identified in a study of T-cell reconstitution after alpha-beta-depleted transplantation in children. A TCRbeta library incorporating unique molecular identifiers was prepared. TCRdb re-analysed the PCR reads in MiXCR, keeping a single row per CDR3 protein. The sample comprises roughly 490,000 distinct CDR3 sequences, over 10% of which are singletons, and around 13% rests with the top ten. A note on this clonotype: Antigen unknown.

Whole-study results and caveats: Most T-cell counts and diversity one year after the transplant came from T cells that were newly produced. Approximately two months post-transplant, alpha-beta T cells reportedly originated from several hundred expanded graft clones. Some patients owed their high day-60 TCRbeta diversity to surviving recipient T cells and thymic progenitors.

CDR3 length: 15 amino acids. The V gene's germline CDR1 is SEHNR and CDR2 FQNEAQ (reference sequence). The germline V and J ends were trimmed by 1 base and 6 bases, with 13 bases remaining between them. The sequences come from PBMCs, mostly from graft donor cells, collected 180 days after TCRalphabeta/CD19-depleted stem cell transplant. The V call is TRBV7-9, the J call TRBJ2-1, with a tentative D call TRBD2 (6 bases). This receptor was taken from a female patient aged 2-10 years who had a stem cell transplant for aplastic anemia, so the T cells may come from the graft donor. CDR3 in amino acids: CASSLGGTAGNEQFF. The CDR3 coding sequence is TGTGCCAGCAGCTTAGGCGGGACGGCTGGCAATGAGCAGTTCTTC. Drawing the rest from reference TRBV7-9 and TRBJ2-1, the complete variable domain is DTGVSQNPRHKITKRGQNVTFRCDPISEHNRLYWYRQTLGQGPEFLTYFQNEAQLEKSRLLSDRFSAERPKGSFSTLEIQRTEQGDSAMYLCASSLGGTAGNEQFFGPGTRLTVL.